Shown below are 11 T cell receptor beta chains from a single sample sequenced in a study of blood T cell repertoires in COVID-19. The protocol was immunoSEQ multiplex PCR, while the TCRdb copy is restricted to in-frame clones and leaves out a portion. The sample includes under 350,000 clones, about 86% seen only once; the top ten take around 4.5%. Sequencing was performed on PBMCs or T cells enriched from blood (not recorded which). The receptors derive from a woman aged 40-49 years with acute COVID-19.

This chain joins TRBV7-6 and TRBJ2-3; 7 nucleotides line up with TRBD1. Per germline, CDR1 SGHVS and CDR2 FNYEAQ. This CDR3 is 15 amino acids long. The trim removed 2 bases at V and 5 bases at J, leaving 7 bases unmatched. The CDR3 region has the DNA TGTGCCAGCAGCTTACGGGGAACAGGGGTAGATACGCAGTATTTT. Amino acid sequence: CASSLRGTGVDTQYF.

The chain uses TRBV7-9 and TRBJ1-1; 7 bases align to TRBD1. Per germline, CDR1 SEHNR and CDR2 FQNEAQ (reference sequence). J gave up 1 base and V 6 bases, and 17 bases lay outside the gene matches. The CDR3 is 18 residues long. This chain's CDR3 is CASSLRGAGTNKNTEAFF. The CDR3 coding sequence is TGTGCCAGCAGTCTCAGGGGGGCAGGGACGAATAAGAACACTGAAGCTTTCTTT.

This clone was detected only a few times. The chain couples TRBV7-2 to TRBJ1-1, with 9 positions matching TRBD1. V lost 8 bases and J lost 1; bases outside the gene matches: 8. This CDR3 has 15 amino acids. CDR1 is SGHTA, CDR2 FQGNSA, per germline. The DNA of the CDR3 is TGTGCCAGCCTGTCCGGGACAGGGTGGAACACTGAAGCTTTCTTT. Translating gives CASLSGTGWNTEAFF.

The chain carries TRBV6-5 and TRBJ2-7; 7 bases are a match to TRBD1. V shed 0 bases and J 2 bases; nucleotides not matched to a gene: 7. CDR1 MNHEY and CDR2 SVGAGI come from the germline V gene. The CDR3 consists of 16 residues. The CDR3 coding sequence is TGTGCCAGCAGTTACTCACCATCGGACAGGACCTACGAGCAGTACTTC. It is translated as CASSYSPSDRTYEQYF.

The chain links TRBV6-1 to TRBJ1-6; 8 bases align to TRBD1. Germline-derived CDR1 and CDR2 are MNHNS and SASEGT. Trimming took 3 bases from V and 6 from J; bases not matched to a gene: 7. The CDR3 is 16 amino acids. The CDR3 loop reads CASSELLQGVNSPLHF. The CDR3 DNA sequence: TGTGCCAGCAGTGAGTTATTACAGGGGGTTAATTCACCCCTCCACTTT.

V and J are TRBV4-2 and TRBJ1-6; maybe TRBD1 (6 bases). CDR1 and CDR2 from the germline V gene are LGHNA and YNFKEQ. This CDR3 has 15 amino acids. The V gene lost 1 base and the J gene lost 8 bases, with 12 bases spanning the gap. As DNA, the CDR3 is TGTGCCAGCAGCCAAGGCAGGGGCGTTTATTCACCCCTCCACTTT. It specifies CASSQGRGVYSPLHF.

The chain couples TRBV7-8 to TRBJ2-3; 15 bases are a match to TRBD2. Germline CDR1 reads SGHVS; CDR2 reads FQNEAQ. Trimming removed 1 base from V and 6 bases from J; junction bases left unmatched: 2. The CDR3 sequence is 16 residues long. The CDR3 DNA follows: TGTGCCAGCAGCTTAGGCGGACTAGCGGGAGGGGATACGCAGTATTTT. As protein: CASSLGGLAGGDTQYF.

The CDR3 is CASSLEGLISGNTIYF. The CDR3 nucleotides are TGTGCCAGCAGCTTGGAGGGACTTATATCTGGAAACACCATATATTTT. The chain has TRBV5-8 and TRBJ1-3; a weak D match, TRBD1 (5 bases). Germline CDR1 and CDR2: SGHTS and YDEGEE. Trimming cost V 0 bases and J 1 base, with 11 bases left between them. CDR3 size: 16 residues.

The chain is built from TRBV9 and TRBJ2-3, with 8 bases fitting TRBD2. The length of the CDR3 is 15 residues. The germline CDR1 and CDR2 sequences are SGDLS and YYNGEE. Trimming took 0 bases from V and 3 from J; bases not matched to a gene: 3. Written as DNA, the CDR3 is TGTGCCAGCAGCGTAGGCGGGAGGTCGACAGATACGCAGTATTTT. It codes for CASSVGGRSTDTQYF.

The V call is TRBV5-1, the J call TRBJ2-7; 9 bases map to TRBD1. The CDR3 is 15 amino acids. Germline V gene data show CDR1 as SGHRS and CDR2 as YFSETQ. The V gene end was trimmed by 1 base and the J gene end by 1 base; junction bases not matched to a gene: 3. The CDR3 nucleotides are TGCGCCAGCAGCTTGCGGACAGGGGTTTCCTACGAGCAGTACTTC. The encoded protein is CASSLRTGVSYEQYF.

V is TRBV4-1 and J is TRBJ2-2; D possibly corresponds to TRBD2 (5 bases). CDR3 size: 15 residues. Germline loops: CDR1 MGHRA, CDR2 YSYEKL. V gave up 5 bases and J gave up 6 bases, with 16 bases separating them. The CDR3 protein is CASSYRDTVAGELFF. For the CDR3, the DNA is TGCGCCAGCAGCTATCGGGATACGGTGGCCGGGGAGCTGTTTTTT.